The present T cell receptor beta chain was sequenced within a study of T cell responses to AZD1222 COVID-19 vaccine. TCRdb keeps only in-frame clones here, not all; method: immunoSEQ multiplex PCR. The sample lists around 90,000 clones; around 90% were seen once. The study, taken as a whole, reports: Only a handful of individuals given AZD1222 were seropositive at baseline. Donors were largely white British and mainly female; clonal diversity was possibly underestimated. Spike-spanning, vaccine-associated CD4 TCRs were dominant at 160-218 and 743-854.

The CDR3 has 15 amino acids. The germline V and J ends were trimmed by 1 base and 7 bases, with 17 bases remaining between them. Germline-derived CDR1 and CDR2 are LGHDT and YNNKEL (reference sequence). To note about this clone: Its specificity is unknown.

Sample: peripheral blood, taken on day 0 of MenACWY control vaccination. The receptor was isolated from an adult in good health. J is TRBJ2-7 and V is TRBV3-1 (or the pseudogene TRBV3-2); the D is unclear. The CDR3 DNA reads TGTGCCAGCAGCCAAGGTCTGGGCCCCTCCGGGGAGCAGTACTTC. As protein: CASSQGLGPSGEQYF.